Shown below are 5 T cell receptor beta chains from a single sample sequenced in a study of cytomegalovirus exposure and HLA in healthy donors. Profiling relied on immunoSEQ multiplex PCR, and the TCRdb table lists in-frame clones only, not all of them. Among roughly 130,000 clones listed, about nine tenths were seen once. The sample taken for sequencing was PBMCs. These receptor sequences come from a man between 18 and 29 years old in good health and CMV-seronegative.

This chain connects TRBV2 to TRBJ2-3, with D maybe TRBD2 (6 bases). V lost 11 bases and J 1 base, leaving 22 bases between the germline ends. Per germline, CDR1 SNHLY and CDR2 FYNNEI. The CDR3 is made up of 16 amino acids. The CDR3 DNA reads TGTGCCGGACTCCCCTCCCGGGGCGGGGGCACAGATACGCAGTATTTT. The encoded protein is CAGLPSRGGGTDTQYF. Full variable domain (outside the CDR3, taken from reference TRBV2 and TRBJ2-3): EPEVTQTPSHQVTQMGQEVILRCVPISNHLYFYWYRQILGQKVEFLVSFYNNEISEKSEIFDDQFSVERPDGSNFTLKIRSTKLEDSAMYFCAGLPSRGGGTDTQYFGPGTRLTVL.

The rearrangement uses TRBV20-1 and TRBJ2-7, with 8 bases that match TRBD1. Trimming at V came to 5 bases and at J to 5 bases, leaving 2 bases not matched to a gene. The germline V gene encodes CDR1 DFQATT and CDR2 SNEGSKA (reference sequence). This CDR3 is built from 11 residues. CDR3 DNA: TGCAGTGCTGGACAGGGCCACGAGCAGTACTTC. As protein: CSAGQGHEQYF.

The chain uses TRBV9 and TRBJ2-2; D is undetermined. The CDR3 length is 16 residues. CDR1 and CDR2 (germline): SGDLS, YYNGEE. The ends were cut back, 1 base at V and 1 base at J, with 11 bases in the middle. In DNA form, the CDR3 reads TGTGCCAGCAGCGTATTAAGTTCAGGGAACACCGGGGAGCTGTTTTTT. Encoded protein: CASSVLSSGNTGELFF. The full variable domain, rest sourced from reference TRBV9 and TRBJ2-2, is DSGVTQTPKHLITATGQRVTLRCSPRSGDLSVYWYQQSLDQGLQFLIQYYNGEERAKGNILERFSAQQFPDLHSELNLSSLELGDSALYFCASSVLSSGNTGELFFGEGSRLTVL.

V gene TRBV5-5 combines with J gene TRBJ1-2; D is perhaps TRBD1 (5 bases). V gave up 2 bases and J gave up 8 bases, with 22 bases separating them. Looked up from germline, CDR1 is SGHKS and CDR2 is YYEKEE (reference sequence). The CDR3 runs to 16 residues. This CDR3 reads CASSLGTGTLMGGYTF. Written as DNA, the CDR3 is TGTGCCAGCAGCTTAGGAACAGGCACCCTCATGGGCGGCTACACCTTC.

This clone was detected only once. The gene calls are TRBV7-9 and TRBJ2-5; D is possibly TRBD2 (6 bases). Germline CDR1 SEHNR, CDR2 FQNEAQ (reference sequence). The CDR3 runs 16 residues. V gave up 4 bases and J gave up 1 base, with 16 bases separating them. The chain's CDR3 is CASSSPEAGPQETQYF. DNA of the CDR3: TGTGCCAGCAGCTCCCCTGAGGCGGGGCCCCAAGAGACCCAGTACTTC.